The clone carrying this TCR beta chain showed up many times. This entry comes from a study of T cells in Graves' hyperthyroidism and ophthalmopathy. There were TCR beta CDR3 regions amplified from RNA transcripts. When the TCR CDR3 underwent first-round RT-PCR, the HTBI primer set was used. One entry per CDR3 protein results from TCRdb running MiXCR on the multiplex PCR reads. This table has some 500,000 distinct CDR3 sequences, roughly a quarter appearing once. Clinicians diagnosed patients from clinical symptoms, serum thyroxine and TRAb, thyroid ultrasound and orbital computed tomography. Between the trimmed V and J ends, which lost 5 bases and 3 bases, there was a span of 14 bases. Germline V gene sequence: CDR1 MDHEN, CDR2 SYDVKM. This CDR3 spans 14 amino acids.

The sequence came from a woman aged 25-40 years with Graves' ophthalmopathy. This chain connects TRBV28 to TRBJ2-7, with D possibly TRBD1 on 6 matching bases. The material sequenced was blood. The CDR3 spells CASSRRFRGYEQYF. CDR3 bases: TGTGCCAGCAGTCGTAGGTTCAGGGGCTACGAGCAGTACTTC.